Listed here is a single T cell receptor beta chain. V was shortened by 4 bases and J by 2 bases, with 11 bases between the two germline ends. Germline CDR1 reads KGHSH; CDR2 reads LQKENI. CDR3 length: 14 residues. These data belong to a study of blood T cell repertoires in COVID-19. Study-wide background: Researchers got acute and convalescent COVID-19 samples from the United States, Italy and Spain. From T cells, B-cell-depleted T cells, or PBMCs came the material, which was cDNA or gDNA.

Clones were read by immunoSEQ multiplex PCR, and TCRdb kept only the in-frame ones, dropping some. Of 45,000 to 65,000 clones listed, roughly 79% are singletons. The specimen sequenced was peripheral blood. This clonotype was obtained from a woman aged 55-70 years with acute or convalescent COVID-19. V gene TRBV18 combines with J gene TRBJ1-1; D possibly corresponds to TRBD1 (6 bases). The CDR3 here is CASSQNRENTEAFF. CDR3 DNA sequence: TGTGCCAGCTCACAGAACAGGGAAAACACTGAAGCTTTCTTT.